The T cell receptor beta chain under discussion was sequenced for a study of CD8+CD57+ T cells in acquired aplastic anemia. As for the study in general: Sorted CD4+ and CD8+ cells yielded DNA averaging around 3 ug. The study, taken as a whole, reports: Patients and controls shared 25 to 30 CD8+ CDR3 sequences.

Investigators profiled TCR beta VDJ and CDR3 from genomic DNA template. Each CDR3 protein gets one entry after TCRdb re-called the reads with MiXCR. This repertoire shows a few hundred thousand distinct CDR3 sequences, about 80% found once; its top ten account for approximately 40%. Germline loops: CDR1 LNHNV, CDR2 YYDKDF (reference sequence). Trimming pared 5 bases from V and 12 bases from J, leaving 23 bases between. The CDR3 is made up of 14 amino acids. Sequencing involved patients with CD8+CD57+ cell expansion previously shown by flow cytometry. The patients, all of them, had severe acquired aplastic anemia. At the time of blood sampling, patients had not yet received any therapy. As to this clonotype: The antigen is undetermined.

The sequenced sample consisted of sorted CD4+, CD8+, or CD8+CD57+ T cells (not recorded which) from PBMCs. The source is a human donor with aplastic anemia. This sequence joins TRBV15 and TRBJ2-7; either TRBD1 or TRBD2 may fit D (5 bases each). The CDR3 sequence is CATSGRGLMYSPYF. The DNA of the CDR3 is TGTGCCACCAGCGGCCGGGGCCTGATGTACTCACCGTACTTC.